This T cell receptor (beta chain) was found in a study of control samples from healthy donors and cancer patients (dated by TCRdb to the early 2020s). This clone came up a few times. Its antigen specificity is not known. No qualities accompany the bases; no much larger clone lies one base away. According to the germline V gene (reference sequence), CDR1 reads DFQATT and CDR2 reads SNEGSKA. The CDR3 runs 14 residues from the cysteine to the phenylalanine. Only CDR3 DNA remains: 42 bases, in frame from the first base. V is clipped by 3 bases and J by 0 bases, and the sequence between their germline boundaries is 9 bases long. The method was the immunoSEQ multiplex PCR assay. Imported from immuneACCESS, the table was reduced by TCRdb to in-frame sequences with V and J called. These copies leave out some clones; in studies compared against another copy, an unresolved V gene accounts for under half, and the cause of the remainder is not known. The sample includes about 120,000 clones, with roughly 93% observed a single time. The ten largest make up less than 3.5% of the sample.

The specimen sequenced was blood. This receptor chain uses TRBV20-1 and TRBJ1-5, with an unclear D gene assignment. This clonotype was obtained from a man younger than 40 in good health. The CDR3 in this case is CSASQWDSNQPQHF. The sequence in DNA is TGCAGTGCTAGTCAGTGGGATAGCAATCAGCCCCAGCATTTT.